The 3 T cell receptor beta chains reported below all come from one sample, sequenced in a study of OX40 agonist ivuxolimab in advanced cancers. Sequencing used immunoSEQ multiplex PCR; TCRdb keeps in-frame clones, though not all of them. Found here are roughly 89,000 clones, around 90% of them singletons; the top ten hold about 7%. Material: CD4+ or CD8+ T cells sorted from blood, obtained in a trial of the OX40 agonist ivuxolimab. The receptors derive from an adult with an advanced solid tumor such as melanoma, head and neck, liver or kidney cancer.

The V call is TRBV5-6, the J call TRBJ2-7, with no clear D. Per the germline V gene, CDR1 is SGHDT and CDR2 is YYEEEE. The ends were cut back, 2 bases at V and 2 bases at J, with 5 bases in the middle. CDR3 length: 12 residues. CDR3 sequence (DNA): TGTGCCAGCAGCTTTCGGGCCTACGAGCAGTACTTC. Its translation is CASSFRAYEQYF.

The CDR3 protein is CASSAFTRGSDEQYF. CDR3 coding DNA: TGTGCCAGCAGTGCCTTCACCAGGGGCAGCGACGAGCAGTACTTC. The rearrangement links TRBV6-1 to TRBJ2-7, with D possibly matching TRBD1 (6 bases). The V end lost 4 bases, the J end lost 5 bases, and 18 bases lay between the germline ends. CDR1 is MNHNS and CDR2 is SASEGT in the germline V gene. CDR3 length: 15 residues.

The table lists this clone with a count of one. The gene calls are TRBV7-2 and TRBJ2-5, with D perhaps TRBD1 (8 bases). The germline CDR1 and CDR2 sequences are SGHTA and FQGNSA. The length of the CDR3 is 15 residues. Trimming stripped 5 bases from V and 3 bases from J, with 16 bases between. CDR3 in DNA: TGTGCCAGCAGCAAACGGACAGGGAGGGAAGAGACCCAGTACTTC. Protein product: CASSKRTGREETQYF.